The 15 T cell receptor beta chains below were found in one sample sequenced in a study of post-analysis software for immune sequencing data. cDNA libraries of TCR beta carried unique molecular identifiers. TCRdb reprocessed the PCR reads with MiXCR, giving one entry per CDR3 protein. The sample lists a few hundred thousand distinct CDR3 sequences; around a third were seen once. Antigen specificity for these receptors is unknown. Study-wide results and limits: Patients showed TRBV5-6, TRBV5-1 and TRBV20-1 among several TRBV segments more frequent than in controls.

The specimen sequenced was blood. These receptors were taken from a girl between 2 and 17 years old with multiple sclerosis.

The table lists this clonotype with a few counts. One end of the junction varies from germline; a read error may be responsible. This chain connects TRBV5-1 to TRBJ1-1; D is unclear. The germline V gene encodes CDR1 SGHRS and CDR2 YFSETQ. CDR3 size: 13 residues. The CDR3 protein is CASSLQGYTEAFF. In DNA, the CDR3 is TGTGCCAGCAGCTTACAAGGATACACTGAAGCTTTCTTT.

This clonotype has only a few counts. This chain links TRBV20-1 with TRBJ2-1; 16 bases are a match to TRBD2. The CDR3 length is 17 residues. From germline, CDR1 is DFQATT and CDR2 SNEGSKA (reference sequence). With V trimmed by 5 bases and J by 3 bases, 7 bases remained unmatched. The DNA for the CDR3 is TGCAGTGCTCTGGGGACTAGCGGGGGGGCGATCTACAATGAGCAGTTCTTC. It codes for CSALGTSGGAIYNEQFF.

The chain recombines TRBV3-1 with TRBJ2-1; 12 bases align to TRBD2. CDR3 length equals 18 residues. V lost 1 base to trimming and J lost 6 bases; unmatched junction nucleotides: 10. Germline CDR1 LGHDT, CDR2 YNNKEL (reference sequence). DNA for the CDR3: TGTGCCAGCAGCCAAGTTACTAGCGGGGGGCCGGGTCGCAATGAGCAGTTCTTC. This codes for CASSQVTSGGPGRNEQFF.

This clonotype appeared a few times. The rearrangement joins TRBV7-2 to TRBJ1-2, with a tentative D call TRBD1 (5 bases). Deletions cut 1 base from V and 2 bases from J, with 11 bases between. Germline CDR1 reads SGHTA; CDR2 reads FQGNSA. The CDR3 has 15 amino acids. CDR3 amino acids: CASSLESRVNYGYTF. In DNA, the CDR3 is TGTGCCAGCAGCTTAGAGAGCAGGGTCAACTATGGCTACACCTTC.

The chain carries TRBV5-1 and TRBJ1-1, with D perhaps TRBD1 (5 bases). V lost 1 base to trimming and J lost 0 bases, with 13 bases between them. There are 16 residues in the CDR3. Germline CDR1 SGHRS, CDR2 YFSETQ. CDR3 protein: CASSLLVAGMNTEAFF. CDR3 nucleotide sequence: TGCGCCAGCAGCTTGCTGGTTGCAGGGATGAACACTGAAGCTTTCTTT.

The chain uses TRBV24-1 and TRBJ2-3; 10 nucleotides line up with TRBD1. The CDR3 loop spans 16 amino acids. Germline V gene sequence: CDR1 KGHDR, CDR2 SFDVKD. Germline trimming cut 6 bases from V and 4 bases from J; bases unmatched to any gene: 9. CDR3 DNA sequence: TGTGCCACCAGTACACCCGGGACAGGGGCGGCAGATACGCAGTATTTT. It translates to CATSTPGTGAADTQYF.

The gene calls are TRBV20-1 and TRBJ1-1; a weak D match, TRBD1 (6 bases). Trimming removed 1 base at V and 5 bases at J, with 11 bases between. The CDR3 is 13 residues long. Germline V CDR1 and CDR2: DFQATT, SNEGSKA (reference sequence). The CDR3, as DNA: TGCAGTGCTAGAGCGGCAGGGGAAACTGAAGCTTTCTTT. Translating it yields CSARAAGETEAFF.

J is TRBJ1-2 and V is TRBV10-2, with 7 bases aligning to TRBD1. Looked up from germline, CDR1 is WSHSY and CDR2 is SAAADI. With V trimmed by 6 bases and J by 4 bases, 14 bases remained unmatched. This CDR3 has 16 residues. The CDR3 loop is CASREKPGQPLYGYTF. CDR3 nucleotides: TGCGCCAGCAGAGAAAAGCCGGGACAGCCACTCTATGGCTACACCTTC.

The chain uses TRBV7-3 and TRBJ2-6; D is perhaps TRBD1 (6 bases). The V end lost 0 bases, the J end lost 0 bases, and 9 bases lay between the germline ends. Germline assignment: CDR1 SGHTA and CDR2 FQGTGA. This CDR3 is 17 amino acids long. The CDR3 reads CASSLTDSLSGANVLTF. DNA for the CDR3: TGTGCCAGCAGCTTAACGGACAGCCTCTCTGGGGCCAACGTCCTGACTTTC.

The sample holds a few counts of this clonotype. CDR3 nucleotides: TGTGCCAGCAGTTTCTTGACAGGGGCCTCCTACAATGAGCAGTTCTTC. Protein sequence: CASSFLTGASYNEQFF. J is TRBJ2-1 and V is TRBV28; TRBD1 matches 8 bases. J gave up 0 bases and V 3 bases, and 4 bases lay outside the gene matches. Germline CDR1 reads MDHEN; CDR2 reads SYDVKM. This CDR3 spans 16 amino acids.

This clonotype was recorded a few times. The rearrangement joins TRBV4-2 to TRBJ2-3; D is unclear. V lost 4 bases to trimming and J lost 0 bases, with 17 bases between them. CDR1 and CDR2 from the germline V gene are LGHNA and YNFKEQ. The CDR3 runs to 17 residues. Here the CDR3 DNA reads TGTGCCAGCAGCCGAACAATATCCCAGACTAGCACAGATACGCAGTATTTT. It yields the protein CASSRTISQTSTDTQYF.

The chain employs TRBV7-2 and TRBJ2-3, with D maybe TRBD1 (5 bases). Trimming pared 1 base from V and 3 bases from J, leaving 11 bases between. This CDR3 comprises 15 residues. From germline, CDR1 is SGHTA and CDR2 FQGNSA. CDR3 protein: CASSLGAGLTDTQYF. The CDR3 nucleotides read TGTGCCAGCAGCTTAGGAGCAGGGCTTACAGATACGCAGTATTTT.

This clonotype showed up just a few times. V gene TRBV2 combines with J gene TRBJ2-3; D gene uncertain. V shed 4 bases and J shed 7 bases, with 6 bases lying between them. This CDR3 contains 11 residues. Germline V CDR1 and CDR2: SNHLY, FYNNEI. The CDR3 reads CASSGGNTQYF. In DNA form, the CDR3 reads TGTGCCAGCAGTGGGGGAAATACGCAGTATTTT.

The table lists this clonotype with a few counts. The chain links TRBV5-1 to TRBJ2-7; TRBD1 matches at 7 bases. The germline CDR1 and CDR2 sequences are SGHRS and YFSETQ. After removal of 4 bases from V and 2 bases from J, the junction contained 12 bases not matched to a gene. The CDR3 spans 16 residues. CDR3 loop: CASSTTYRDRTYEQYF. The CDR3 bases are TGCGCCAGCAGCACCACATACCGGGACAGAACCTACGAGCAGTACTTC.

CDR3 loop: CASSADRDGGEQYF. DNA for the CDR3: TGTGCCAGCAGTGCTGACAGGGATGGTGGCGAGCAGTACTTC. The J gene is TRBJ2-7, the V gene TRBV2; TRBD1 matches 7 bases. V was pared by 4 bases and J by 6 bases, with 9 bases of the junction left unmatched. The CDR3 loop spans 14 amino acids. Germline-derived CDR1 and CDR2 are SNHLY and FYNNEI. Complete variable domain (other parts from reference TRBV2 and TRBJ2-7): EPEVTQTPSHQVTQMGQEVILRCVPISNHLYFYWYRQILGQKVEFLVSFYNNEISEKSEIFDDQFSVERPDGSNFTLKIRSTKLEDSAMYFCASSADRDGGEQYFGPGTRLTVT.